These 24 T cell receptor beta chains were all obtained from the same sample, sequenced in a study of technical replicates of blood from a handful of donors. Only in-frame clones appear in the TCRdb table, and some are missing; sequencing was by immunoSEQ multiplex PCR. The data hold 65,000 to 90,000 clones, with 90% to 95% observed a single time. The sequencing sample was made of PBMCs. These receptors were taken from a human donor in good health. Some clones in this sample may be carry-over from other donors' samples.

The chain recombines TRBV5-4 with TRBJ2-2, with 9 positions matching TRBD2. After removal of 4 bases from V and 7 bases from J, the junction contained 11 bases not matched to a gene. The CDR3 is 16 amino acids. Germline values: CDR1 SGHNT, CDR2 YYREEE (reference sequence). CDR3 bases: TGTGCCAGCAGCCCGATTAGCGGGAGTAAAGTCGGGGAGCTGTTTTTT. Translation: CASSPISGSKVGELFF. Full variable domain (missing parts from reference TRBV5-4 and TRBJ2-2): ETGVTQSPTHLIKTRGQQVTLRCSSQSGHNTVSWYQQALGQGPQFIFQYYREEENGRGNFPPRFSGLQFPNYSSELNVNALELDDSALYLCASSPISGSKVGELFFGEGSRLTVL.

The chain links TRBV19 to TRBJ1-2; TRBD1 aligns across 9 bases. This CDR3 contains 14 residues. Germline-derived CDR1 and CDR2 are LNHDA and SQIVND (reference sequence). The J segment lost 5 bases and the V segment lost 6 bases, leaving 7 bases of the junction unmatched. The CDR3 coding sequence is TGTGCCAGTAGATCGACAGGGGGAGGTTATGGCTACACCTTC. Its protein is CASRSTGGGYGYTF.

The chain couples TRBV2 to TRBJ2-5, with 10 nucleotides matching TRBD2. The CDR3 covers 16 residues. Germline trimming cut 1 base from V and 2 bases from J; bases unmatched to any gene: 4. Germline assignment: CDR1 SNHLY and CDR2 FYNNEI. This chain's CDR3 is CASSEGIAGGQETQYF. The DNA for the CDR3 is TGTGCCAGCAGTGAAGGGATAGCGGGAGGTCAAGAGACCCAGTACTTC.

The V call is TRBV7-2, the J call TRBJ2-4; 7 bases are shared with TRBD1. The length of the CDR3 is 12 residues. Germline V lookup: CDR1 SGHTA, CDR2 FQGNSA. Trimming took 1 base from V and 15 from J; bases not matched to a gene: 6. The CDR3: CASSLEQGFRYF. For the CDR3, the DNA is TGTGCCAGCAGCTTAGAACAGGGGTTTCGGTACTTC.

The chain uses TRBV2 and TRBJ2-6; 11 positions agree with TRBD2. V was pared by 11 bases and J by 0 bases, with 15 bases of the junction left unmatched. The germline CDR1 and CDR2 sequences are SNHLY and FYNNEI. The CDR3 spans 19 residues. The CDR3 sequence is CAAKGLAGISFSGANVLTF. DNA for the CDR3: TGTGCCGCGAAAGGACTAGCGGGCATTTCTTTCTCTGGGGCCAACGTCCTGACTTTC.

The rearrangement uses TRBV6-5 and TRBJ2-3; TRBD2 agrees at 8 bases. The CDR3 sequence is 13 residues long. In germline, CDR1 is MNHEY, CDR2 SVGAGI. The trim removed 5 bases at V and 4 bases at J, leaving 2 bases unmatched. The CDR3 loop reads CASSERESDTQYF. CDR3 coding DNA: TGTGCCAGCAGTGAGCGGGAGTCAGATACGCAGTATTTT.

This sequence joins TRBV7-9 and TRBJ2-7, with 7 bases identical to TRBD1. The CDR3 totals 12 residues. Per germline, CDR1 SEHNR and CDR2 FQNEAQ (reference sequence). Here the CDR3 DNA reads TGTGCTGGACAGGACCCCCCCTACGAGCAGTACTTC. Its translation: CAGQDPPYEQYF.

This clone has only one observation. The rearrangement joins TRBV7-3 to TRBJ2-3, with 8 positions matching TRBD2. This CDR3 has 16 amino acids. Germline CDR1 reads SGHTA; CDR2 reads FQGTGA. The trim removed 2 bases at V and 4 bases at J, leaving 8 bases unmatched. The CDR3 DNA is TGTGCCAGCAGCTTACTTACCCGGGGGGGCCCAGATACGCAGTATTTT. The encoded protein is CASSLLTRGGPDTQYF. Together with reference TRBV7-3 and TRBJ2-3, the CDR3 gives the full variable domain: GAGVSQTPSNKVTEKGKYVELRCDPISGHTALYWYRQSLGQGPEFLIYFQGTGAADDSGLPNDRFFAVRPEGSVSTLKIQRTERGDSAVYLCASSLLTRGGPDTQYFGPGTRLTVL.

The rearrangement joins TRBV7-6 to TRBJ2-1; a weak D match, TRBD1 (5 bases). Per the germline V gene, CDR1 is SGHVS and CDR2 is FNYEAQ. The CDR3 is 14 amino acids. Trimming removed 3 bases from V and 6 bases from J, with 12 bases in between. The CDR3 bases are TGTGCCAGCAGCTTTGGTTTTCAGGGCAATGAGCAGTTCTTC. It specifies CASSFGFQGNEQFF.

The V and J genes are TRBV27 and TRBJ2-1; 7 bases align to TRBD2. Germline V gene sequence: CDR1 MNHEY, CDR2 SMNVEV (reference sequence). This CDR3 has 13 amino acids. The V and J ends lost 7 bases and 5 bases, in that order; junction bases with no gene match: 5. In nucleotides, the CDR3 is TGTGCCAGCAACCGGGGGAGGGACAATGAGCAGTTCTTC. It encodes CASNRGRDNEQFF.

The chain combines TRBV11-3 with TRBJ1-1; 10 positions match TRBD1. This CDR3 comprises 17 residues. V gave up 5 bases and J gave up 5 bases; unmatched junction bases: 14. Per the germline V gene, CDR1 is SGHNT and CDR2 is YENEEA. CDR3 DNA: TGTGCCAGCAGCCCAGGGGACAGGGGAAAATCGCATACTGAAGCTTTCTTT. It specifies CASSPGDRGKSHTEAFF.

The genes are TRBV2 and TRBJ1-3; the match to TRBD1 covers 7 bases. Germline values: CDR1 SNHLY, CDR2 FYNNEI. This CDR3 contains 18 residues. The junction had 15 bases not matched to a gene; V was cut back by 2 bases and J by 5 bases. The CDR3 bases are TGTGCCAGCAGTGAATTTGGGCAGGGGGTTTTTGAGCGAAACACCATATATTTT. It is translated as CASSEFGQGVFERNTIYF.

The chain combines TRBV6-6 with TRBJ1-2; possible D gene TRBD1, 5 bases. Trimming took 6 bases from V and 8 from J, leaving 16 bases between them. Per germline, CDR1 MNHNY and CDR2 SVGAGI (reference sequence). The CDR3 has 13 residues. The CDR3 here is CASSSRRGYGYTF. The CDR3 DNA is TGTGCCAGCAGCTCCCGGCGGGGGTACGGCTACACCTTC.

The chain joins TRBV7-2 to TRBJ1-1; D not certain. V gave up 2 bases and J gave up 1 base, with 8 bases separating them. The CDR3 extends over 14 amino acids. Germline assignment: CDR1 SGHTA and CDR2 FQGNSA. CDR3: CASSLNIRNTEAFF. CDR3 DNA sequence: TGTGCCAGCAGCTTAAATATCCGGAACACTGAAGCTTTCTTT.

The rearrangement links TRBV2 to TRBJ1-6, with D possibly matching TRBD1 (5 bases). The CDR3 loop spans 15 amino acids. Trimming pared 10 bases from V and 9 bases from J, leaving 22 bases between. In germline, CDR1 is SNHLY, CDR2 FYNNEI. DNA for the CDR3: TGTGCCAACCTGATGGGACCGGGGGTGGGTTCACCCCTCCACTTT. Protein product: CANLMGPGVGSPLHF. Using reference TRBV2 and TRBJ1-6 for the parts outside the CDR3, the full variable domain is EPEVTQTPSHQVTQMGQEVILRCVPISNHLYFYWYRQILGQKVEFLVSFYNNEISEKSEIFDDQFSVERPDGSNFTLKIRSTKLEDSAMYFCANLMGPGVGSPLHFGNGTRLTVT.

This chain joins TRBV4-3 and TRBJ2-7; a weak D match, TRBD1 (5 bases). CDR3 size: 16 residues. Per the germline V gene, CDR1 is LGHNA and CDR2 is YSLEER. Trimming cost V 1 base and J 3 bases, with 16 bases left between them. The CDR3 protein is CASSQGRQRVFYEQYF. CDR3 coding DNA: TGCGCCAGCAGCCAAGGCAGACAGAGAGTCTTCTACGAGCAGTACTTC.

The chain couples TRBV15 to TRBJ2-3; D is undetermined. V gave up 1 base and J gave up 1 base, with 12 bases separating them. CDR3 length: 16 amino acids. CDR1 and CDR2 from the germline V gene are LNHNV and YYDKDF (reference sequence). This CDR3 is CATSRGPTSGTDTQYF. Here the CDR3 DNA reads TGTGCCACCAGCAGAGGGCCGACTTCAGGCACAGATACGCAGTATTTT.

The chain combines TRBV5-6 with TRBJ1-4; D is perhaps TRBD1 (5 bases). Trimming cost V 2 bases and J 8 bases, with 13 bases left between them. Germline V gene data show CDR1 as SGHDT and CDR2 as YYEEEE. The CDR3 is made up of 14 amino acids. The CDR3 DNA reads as TGTGCCAGCAGCTTCTACGGGGGGGAAGAAAAACTGTTTTTT. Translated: CASSFYGGEEKLFF.

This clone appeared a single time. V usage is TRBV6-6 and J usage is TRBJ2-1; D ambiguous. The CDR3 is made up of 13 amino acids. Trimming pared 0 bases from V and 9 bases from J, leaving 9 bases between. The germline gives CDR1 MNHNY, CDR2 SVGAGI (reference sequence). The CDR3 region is CASSYSTSGEQFF. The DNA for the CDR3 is TGTGCCAGCAGTTACTCTACTTCCGGTGAGCAGTTCTTC.

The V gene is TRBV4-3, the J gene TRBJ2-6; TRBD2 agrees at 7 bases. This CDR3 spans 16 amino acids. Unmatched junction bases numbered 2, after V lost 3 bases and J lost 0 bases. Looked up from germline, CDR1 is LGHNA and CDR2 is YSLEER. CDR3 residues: CASSQERGSGANVLTF. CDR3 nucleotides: TGCGCCAGCAGCCAGGAGCGGGGCTCTGGGGCCAACGTCCTGACTTTC.

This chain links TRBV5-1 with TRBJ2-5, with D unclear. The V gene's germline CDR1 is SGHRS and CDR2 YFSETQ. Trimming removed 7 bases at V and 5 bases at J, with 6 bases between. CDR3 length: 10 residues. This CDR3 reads CASPLETQYF. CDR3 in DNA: TGCGCCAGCCCTCTGGAGACCCAGTACTTC.

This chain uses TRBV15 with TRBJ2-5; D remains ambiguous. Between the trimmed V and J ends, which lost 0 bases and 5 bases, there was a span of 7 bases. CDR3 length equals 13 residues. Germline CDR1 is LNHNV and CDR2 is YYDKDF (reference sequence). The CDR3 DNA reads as TGTGCCACCAGCAGAGATCGCGAGGAGACCCAGTACTTC. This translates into CATSRDREETQYF.

This chain's CDR3 is CASSYSRGSPLHF. The CDR3 DNA is TGTGCCAGCAGTTACTCGCGGGGTTCACCCCTCCACTTT. The rearrangement joins TRBV6-5 to TRBJ1-6; D unresolved. Germline CDR1 MNHEY, CDR2 SVGAGI. The CDR3 length is 13 residues. Between the trimmed V and J ends, which lost 0 bases and 9 bases, there was a span of 6 bases.

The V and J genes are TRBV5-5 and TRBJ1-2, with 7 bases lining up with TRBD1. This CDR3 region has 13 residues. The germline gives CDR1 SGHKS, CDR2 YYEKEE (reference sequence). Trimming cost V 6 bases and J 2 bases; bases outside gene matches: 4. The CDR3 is CASTLGGNYGYTF. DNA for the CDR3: TGTGCCAGCACCCTAGGGGGCAACTATGGCTACACCTTC.